This note documents a single TCR beta chain sequence. The PCR made use of 60 Vbeta and 13 Jbeta primers. Sequencing was performed with immunoSEQ multiplex PCR; in TCRdb, only in-frame clones are kept and a portion is missing. The sample lists roughly 92,000 clones; over 70% were seen once. This sample is drawn from a study of cytomegalovirus exposure and HLA in healthy donors. CDR3 length: 13 residues. Germline V gene lookup returns CDR1 MNHNS and CDR2 SASEGT. The V and J ends lost 0 bases and 8 bases respectively, with 5 bases between them. The material sequenced was PBMCs. This sequence originates from a woman between 45 and 60 years old in good health and CMV-seropositive. This chain connects TRBV6-1 to TRBJ1-6; D uncertain. The CDR3 loop is CASSEASYSPLHF. DNA for the CDR3: TGTGCCAGCAGTGAAGCGTCTTATTCACCCCTCCACTTT.